The 22 T cell receptor beta chains below all came from one sample that was sequenced in a study of T-cell reconstitution after alpha-beta-depleted transplantation in children. Unique molecular identifiers were incorporated into the prepared TCRbeta library. TCRdb re-derived calls from the PCR reads in MiXCR, one entry per CDR3 protein. The repertoire holds 700,000 to 850,000 distinct CDR3 sequences, with less than 20% as singletons. The material sequenced was PBMCs, mostly from graft donor cells, taken 360 days after TCRalphabeta/CD19-depleted stem cell transplant. These receptors originate from a male patient between 10 and 17 years old who had a stem cell transplant for acute lymphoblastic leukemia, so the T cells may come from the graft donor.

This chain uses TRBV9 with TRBJ2-7, with a weak D call TRBD2 (6 bases). This CDR3 is 13 amino acids long. Trimming left V 4 bases short and J 3 bases short, with 11 bases between. The germline CDR1 and CDR2 sequences are SGDLS and YYNGEE. Written as DNA, the CDR3 is TGTGCCAGCAGCCCGGGACTGATCTACGAGCAGTACTTC. It codes for CASSPGLIYEQYF.

The J gene is TRBJ2-5, the V gene TRBV20-1, with D possibly matching TRBD2 (6 bases). Trimming cost V 6 bases and J 9 bases, with 14 bases left between them. The CDR3 has 11 amino acids. Germline V gene lookup returns CDR1 DFQATT and CDR2 SNEGSKA (reference sequence). CDR3 in amino acids: CSAGVAGPQYF. The CDR3 nucleotides read TGCAGTGCCGGGGTCGCGGGACCCCAGTACTTC.

This clonotype was counted between two and nine times. V is TRBV14 and J is TRBJ2-3, with D possibly TRBD2 on 6 matching bases. This CDR3 is built from 15 residues. Trimming stripped 4 bases from V and 0 bases from J, with 11 bases between. CDR1 and CDR2 from the germline V gene are SGHDN and FVKESK. CDR3 DNA: TGTGCCAGCAGCCGAGCGGGTTTTAGCACAGATACGCAGTATTTT. Translated: CASSRAGFSTDTQYF. Full variable domain (outside the CDR3, taken from reference TRBV14 and TRBJ2-3): EAGVTQFPSHSVIEKGQTVTLRCDPISGHDNLYWYRRVMGKEIKFLLHFVKESKQDESGMPNNRFLAERTGGTYSTLKVQPAELEDSGVYFCASSRAGFSTDTQYFGPGTRLTVL.

The chain carries TRBV28 and TRBJ2-3; the match to TRBD2 covers 8 bases. The CDR3 loop spans 16 amino acids. In germline, CDR1 is MDHEN, CDR2 SYDVKM. The V and J ends lost 7 bases and 2 bases, in that order; junction bases with no gene match: 11. The CDR3 protein is CASMLLLADNTDTQYF. The CDR3 DNA follows: TGTGCCAGCATGTTATTACTAGCGGATAACACAGATACGCAGTATTTT.

The chain couples TRBV7-2 to TRBJ2-3; 10 bases map to TRBD1. The CDR3 runs to 15 residues. Germline loops: CDR1 SGHTA, CDR2 FQGNSA. V was pared by 5 bases and J by 8 bases, with 10 bases of the junction left unmatched. CDR3 residues: CASSPRQGAWGTQYF. The CDR3 DNA reads TGTGCCAGCAGCCCAAGACAGGGGGCATGGGGTACGCAGTATTTT.

This clonotype was seen a few times. The CDR3 region is CASSSFILSGANVLTF. The DNA for the CDR3 is TGTGCCAGCAGTTCGTTTATTCTCTCTGGGGCCAACGTCCTGACTTTC. The chain recombines TRBV27 with TRBJ2-6, with D unclear. Trimming removed 4 bases from V and 0 bases from J, with 10 bases in between. The germline V gene encodes CDR1 MNHEY and CDR2 SMNVEV (reference sequence). The CDR3 extends over 16 amino acids. Based on the CDR3 plus reference TRBV27 and TRBJ2-6, the full variable domain is EAQVTQNPRYLITVTGKKLTVTCSQNMNHEYMSWYRQDPGLGLRQIYYSMNVEVTDKGDVPEGYKVSRKEKRNFPLILESPSPNQTSLYFCASSSFILSGANVLTFGAGSRLTVL.

This clonotype was counted at least ten times. This chain links TRBV12-3 or TRBV12-4 with TRBJ1-5; D ambiguous. The CDR3 has 13 amino acids. Trimming took off 3 bases at V and 6 bases at J, with 9 bases between the two ends. The DNA of the CDR3 is TGTGCCAGCAGTTTGGGTGGAGTTCAGCCCCAGCATTTT. It codes for CASSLGGVQPQHF.

V and J are TRBV11-2 and TRBJ1-5; weak D call: TRBD1 (5 bases). Germline loops: CDR1 SGHAT, CDR2 FQNNGV. The CDR3 totals 14 residues. Trimming cost V 1 base and J 6 bases, with 10 bases left between them. The CDR3 sequence: CASSLVGEAQPQHF. The DNA of the CDR3 is TGTGCCAGCAGCTTAGTAGGGGAGGCTCAGCCCCAGCATTTT.

The chain carries TRBV4-2 and TRBJ2-1; TRBD2 aligns across 11 bases. The V gene's germline CDR1 is LGHNA and CDR2 YNFKEQ. The CDR3 totals 17 residues. Unmatched junction bases numbered 8, after V lost 0 bases and J lost 7 bases. CDR3 DNA: TGTGCCAGCAGCCAAGATCTAGCGGGAGGTGGGTTTAATGAGCAGTTCTTC. The encoded protein is CASSQDLAGGGFNEQFF.

This clonotype was recorded at least ten times. The chain combines TRBV29-1 with TRBJ2-1; D call uncertain. Trimming removed 8 bases at V and 5 bases at J, with 16 bases between. Looked up from germline, CDR1 is SQVTM and CDR2 is ANQGSEA. This CDR3 is 13 amino acids long. The CDR3 loop reads CSHFPGWDNEQFF. The CDR3 DNA reads as TGCAGCCACTTCCCTGGGTGGGACAATGAGCAGTTCTTC.

Only a few counts were recorded for this clonotype. The V call is TRBV5-1, the J call TRBJ2-1; D remains ambiguous. The CDR3 covers 19 residues. V lost 4 bases and J lost 1, with 24 bases in between. The V gene's germline CDR1 is SGHRS and CDR2 YFSETQ. For the CDR3, the DNA is TGCGCCAGCAGCCTAAAACGGGCCACCACGACCGGATCCTACAATGAGCAGTTCTTC. Residues: CASSLKRATTTGSYNEQFF. Filled out from reference TRBV5-1 and TRBJ2-1, the complete variable domain reads KAGVTQTPRYLIKTRGQQVTLSCSPISGHRSVSWYQQTPGQGLQFLFEYFSETQRNKGNFPGRFSGRQFSNSRSEMNVSTLELGDSALYLCASSLKRATTTGSYNEQFFGPGTRLTVL.

As DNA, the CDR3 is TGCGCCAGCAGCTTATTGGGGGCACCAACTCGCACAGATACGCAGTATTTT. It is translated as CASSLLGAPTRTDTQYF. This chain uses TRBV5-1 with TRBJ2-3; TRBD1 is a possible D gene (6 bases). Germline V gives CDR1 SGHRS, CDR2 YFSETQ. V was trimmed by 2 bases and J by 1 base, leaving 17 bases between them. The CDR3 is made up of 17 amino acids.

There are a few counts of this clonotype. The rearrangement joins TRBV7-2 to TRBJ2-1; the match to TRBD2 covers 8 bases. Germline values: CDR1 SGHTA, CDR2 FQGNSA. Losses at the gene ends were 3 bases for V and 4 bases for J; bases not matched to a gene: 5. The CDR3 extends over 15 amino acids. The CDR3 coding sequence is TGTGCCAGCAGCTTTGGGGTAGCGGGGTACAATGAGCAGTTCTTC. Translation gives CASSFGVAGYNEQFF.

This clonotype showed up just a few times. This chain links TRBV11-2 with TRBJ2-3, with TRBD2 matching 11 bases. The germline V gene encodes CDR1 SGHAT and CDR2 FQNNGV. There are 18 residues in the CDR3. J lost 0 bases, V lost 4 bases, and 9 bases had no gene match. CDR3 nucleotide sequence: TGTGCCAGCAGCTACCGACTCGGGACTAGCGGTAGCACAGATACGCAGTATTTT. Translated: CASSYRLGTSGSTDTQYF.

The chain carries TRBV18 and TRBJ2-7; no reliable D call. The CDR3 runs 13 residues. Germline lookup yields CDR1 KGHSH and CDR2 LQKENI. V was trimmed by 6 bases and J by 0 bases, leaving 9 bases between them. In nucleotides, the CDR3 is TGTGCCAGCTCGCCGGACGTCTCCTACGAGCAGTACTTC. It is translated as CASSPDVSYEQYF.

The chain combines TRBV29-1 with TRBJ1-3; a weak D match, TRBD1 (5 bases). Per the germline V gene, CDR1 is SQVTM and CDR2 is ANQGSEA. This CDR3 is 13 amino acids long. Trimming cost V 8 bases and J 0 bases, with 11 bases left between them. CDR3: CSPRVGSGNTIYF. In DNA form, the CDR3 reads TGCAGCCCCAGGGTGGGCTCTGGAAACACCATATATTTT.

This clonotype was found a few times. V gene TRBV11-2 combines with J gene TRBJ2-3; D ambiguous. Trimming stripped 5 bases from V and 0 bases from J, with 9 bases between. This CDR3 has 14 amino acids. The germline gives CDR1 SGHAT, CDR2 FQNNGV. CDR3 sequence reads: CASSPPPSTDTQYF. For the CDR3, the DNA is TGTGCCAGCAGCCCCCCCCCCAGCACAGATACGCAGTATTTT.

The chain couples TRBV29-1 to TRBJ2-2; D is unresolved. Germline V lookup: CDR1 SQVTM, CDR2 ANQGSEA. Deletions cut 1 base from V and 6 bases from J, with 6 bases between. The CDR3 has 12 residues. The CDR3 DNA follows: TGCAGCGTTGAAGGATGGGCCGGGGAGCTGTTTTTT. It is translated as CSVEGWAGELFF.

This clonotype was counted a few times. The rearrangement joins TRBV12-3 or TRBV12-4 to TRBJ2-6; TRBD1 or TRBD2 may be the D gene (5 bases each). V gave up 4 bases and J gave up 4 bases, with 14 bases separating them. This CDR3 comprises 16 residues. This chain's CDR3 is CASSSNSGTGANVLTF. As DNA, the CDR3 is TGTGCCAGCAGTTCCAACTCAGGGACGGGGGCCAACGTCCTGACTTTC.

This clonotype was seen only a few times. V is TRBV10-1 and J is TRBJ2-2; D possibly corresponds to TRBD2 (5 bases). Trimming removed 4 bases at V and 0 bases at J, with 12 bases between. This CDR3 spans 16 amino acids. The germline CDR1 and CDR2 sequences are WNHNN and SYGVQD (reference sequence). The CDR3 region is CASSGVGSANTGELFF. CDR3 sequence (DNA): TGCGCCAGCAGTGGGGTGGGGAGCGCGAACACCGGGGAGCTGTTTTTT.

This clonotype was detected only a few times. The chain recombines TRBV10-3 with TRBJ2-3; 8 bases match TRBD1. The germline gives CDR1 ENHRY, CDR2 SYGVKD. The CDR3 consists of 14 residues. The V segment lost 5 bases and the J segment 5 bases; nucleotides outside the gene matches: 6. The CDR3, as DNA: TGTGCCATCAGTAGGGGAACAGGGGGAGATACGCAGTATTTT. Its translation is CAISRGTGGDTQYF.

The CDR3 nucleotides read TGTGCCAGCAGTTACTCGAGAGGGTTTGACGAGCAGTACTTC. It yields the protein CASSYSRGFDEQYF. This chain links TRBV6-5 with TRBJ2-7, with D possibly being TRBD2 (5 bases). CDR3 length: 14 residues. Trimming removed 0 bases from V and 5 bases from J, with 11 bases in between. Germline loops: CDR1 MNHEY, CDR2 SVGAGI.